Included here is one T cell receptor beta chain sequence, with context. Followed over time, Seattle patients had been enrolled while infection was active. The data derive from a study of blood T cell repertoires in COVID-19. As for the study in general: Acute-phase and convalescent COVID-19 samples originated in the United States, Italy and Spain. PBMCs, B-cell-depleted T cells, or T cells were the source of the cDNA or gDNA that made up the material.

Authors' data handling: Amplified reference gene primers provided the basis for estimating nucleated cell counts. This table comes from immunoSEQ multiplex PCR, and its TCRdb copy is limited to in-frame clones, with some not included. That table supplies the V and J calls and clone size; D and trimming were determined from the DNA. Altogether 100,000 to 150,000 clones are present, approximately 74% being singletons, with the ten largest covering 4.5% to 6%. The sample comprised peripheral blood. This receptor was taken from a man older than 75 with COVID-19, enrolled during active disease.

CDR3 sequence: CATPSGNTEAFF. Here the CDR3 DNA reads TGTGCCACCCCCAGCGGGAACACTGAAGCTTTCTTT. V is TRBV2 and J is TRBJ1-1, with unresolved D. Germline V CDR1 and CDR2: SNHLY, FYNNEI. Between the trimmed V and J ends, which lost 10 bases and 1 base, there was a span of 10 bases. The CDR3 has 12 amino acids.